This T cell receptor beta chain appears in the sequencing data of a study of CD8+CD57+ T cells in acquired aplastic anemia. Patients sequenced had flow cytometry evidence of CD8+CD57+ cell expansion. With no exception, the patients had severe acquired aplastic anemia. Whole-study findings and limits: The number of CD8+ CDR3 sequences shared by patients and controls was fewer than 35. Simpson's diversity of CD8+ cells was not significantly different in patients compared with controls.

This clonotype came up many times. No antigen is known for it. V lost 1 base and J 2 bases, leaving 6 bases between the germline ends. The germline V gene has CDR1 SNHLY and CDR2 FYNNEI. The CDR3 is 14 residues long. The TCR beta profiling, which covered VDJ combination and CDR3 sequence, was carried out using genomic DNA as the template. TCRdb used MiXCR to reprocess the reads, holding one entry per CDR3 protein. The sample carries around 220,000 distinct CDR3 sequences, around 49% recorded once. This receptor was obtained from a human donor with aplastic anemia. This rearrangement joins TRBV2 to TRBJ1-5, with D possibly matching TRBD1 (5 bases). The sequencing input was sorted CD4+, CD8+, or CD8+CD57+ T cells (not recorded which) from PBMCs. CDR3 protein: CASSEGDGNQPQHF. CDR3 in DNA: TGTGCCAGCAGTGAAGGGGACGGCAATCAGCCCCAGCATTTT.